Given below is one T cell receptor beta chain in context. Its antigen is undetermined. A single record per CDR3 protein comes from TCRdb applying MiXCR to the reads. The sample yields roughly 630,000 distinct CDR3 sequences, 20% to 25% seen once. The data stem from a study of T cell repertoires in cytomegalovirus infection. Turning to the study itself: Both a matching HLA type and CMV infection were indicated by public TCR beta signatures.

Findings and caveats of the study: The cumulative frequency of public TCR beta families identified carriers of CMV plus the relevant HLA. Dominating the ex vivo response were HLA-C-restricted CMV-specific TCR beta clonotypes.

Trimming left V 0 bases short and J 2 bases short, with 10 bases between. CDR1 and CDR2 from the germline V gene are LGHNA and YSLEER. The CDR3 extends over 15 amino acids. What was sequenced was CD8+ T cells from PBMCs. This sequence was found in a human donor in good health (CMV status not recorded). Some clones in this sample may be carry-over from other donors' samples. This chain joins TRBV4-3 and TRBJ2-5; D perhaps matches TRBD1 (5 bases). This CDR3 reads CASSQDGANQETQYF. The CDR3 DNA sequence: TGCGCCAGCAGCCAAGATGGGGCGAATCAAGAGACCCAGTACTTC.